This T cell receptor beta chain came from a study of blood T cell repertoires in COVID-19. Study-level background: Researchers got acute and convalescent COVID-19 samples from the United States, Italy and Spain. Sources were T cells, B-cell-depleted T cells, or PBMCs; the material itself was cDNA or gDNA.

Source study methods: Quantification of nucleated cells was approximated via reference gene primer amplification. The table came from immunoSEQ multiplex PCR; TCRdb's copy has only in-frame clones and leaves some out. D and trimming come from the DNA, and the V and J calls and clone size come from that table. The sample includes about 100,000 clones, 91% of them seen just once. The trim removed 1 base at V and 7 bases at J, leaving 7 bases unmatched. CDR1 is SGHTA and CDR2 is FQGNSA in the germline V gene. The length of the CDR3 is 15 residues. V usage is TRBV7-2 and J usage is TRBJ1-1; 9 nucleotides match TRBD1. The sequence was collected from a human donor in a cohort sampled during active COVID-19. Sequenced material: peripheral blood. The CDR3 loop reads CASSLVGQGGSEAFF. The DNA of the CDR3 is TGTGCCAGCAGCTTAGTGGGACAGGGAGGTAGTGAAGCTTTCTTT.